These T cell receptor beta chains were read from a single sample in a study of T cell responses to AZD1222 COVID-19 vaccine. Using immunoSEQ multiplex PCR, the repertoire was profiled, and TCRdb retains in-frame clones only, with some absent. The sample yields around 97,000 clones, 80% to 90% seen once. The sequencing used peripheral blood, collected on day 0 of AZD1222 vaccination. The receptor source for this set is an adult in good health. Each CDR3 is given with its conserved first and last residue. Fields, in order: clone size, D gene, J gene, V gene, CDR3 DNA, CDR3 protein. A D gene is named only where the DNA matches it firmly. Rows may omit the clone size; those that give it use once, few, many or a size class.

>NA|TRBD1|TRBJ1-2|TRBV30
TGTGCCTGGCCCCGGGACAGGGATCCCTATGGCTACACCTTC
CAWPRDRDPYGYTF
>NA|NA|TRBJ1-2|TRBV12-3/TRBV12-4
TGTGCCAGCAGATCGACAGGCAATTATGGCTACACCTTC
CASRSTGNYGYTF
>once|NA|TRBJ2-1|TRBV10-3
TGTGCCATCAGTGAGTCTGGGAACGGTGAGCAGTTCTTC
CAISESGNGEQFF
>NA|TRBD1|TRBJ2-1|TRBV11-3
TGTGCCAGCAGCCAACCGGGACAGTACTACAATGAGCAGTTCTTC
CASSQPGQYYNEQFF
>NA|TRBD2|TRBJ2-5|TRBV11-1
TGTGCCAGCAGCTTTGGTACAGCGGGAGCGGTGACCCAGTACTTC
CASSFGTAGAVTQYF
>once|NA|TRBJ1-1|TRBV18
TGTGCCAGCTCACCGGTGTTATACACTGAAGCTTTCTTT
CASSPVLYTEAFF
>NA|NA|TRBJ1-3|TRBV6-5
TGTGCCAGCAAACCCCTTAAGGGCTCTGGAAACACCATATATTTT
CASKPLKGSGNTIYF
>NA|NA|TRBJ1-2|TRBV27
TGTGCCAGCAGTTTAGTCCCCCAGAACTATGGCTACACCTTC
CASSLVPQNYGYTF
>NA|NA|TRBJ2-7|TRBV28
TGTGCCAGCAGGCGGACGGGCGGGATCGGGGAGCAGTACTTC
CASRRTGGIGEQYF
>NA|NA|TRBJ2-3|TRBV7-2
TGTGCCAGCAGCTTAGAGGGAAGCACAGATACGCAGTATTTT
CASSLEGSTDTQYF
>NA|TRBD2|TRBJ2-7|TRBV7-2
TGTGCCAGCAGCTTAGTACTAGCGGGGGTTAAAACCTACGAGCAGTACTTC
CASSLVLAGVKTYEQYF